This T cell receptor beta chain was sequenced during a study of blood T cell repertoires in COVID-19. Study information: PBMCs, B-cell-depleted T cells, or T cells were the source of the cDNA or gDNA that made up the material.

Source study methods: Reference gene primer amplification gave nucleated cell count estimates. Clones were sequenced by immunoSEQ multiplex PCR, and TCRdb holds only the in-frame ones, with some missing. V and J calls and clone size are given by that table; D and trimming were obtained from the DNA. The table has about 26,000 clones, roughly 82% seen once. The CDR3 spans 15 residues. CDR1 is SGHTS and CDR2 is YDEGEE in the germline V gene. Trimming cost V 4 bases and J 0 bases; bases outside gene matches: 7. The clonotype comes from a man older than 75 with active or convalescent COVID-19. The sequencing input was peripheral blood. The chain joins TRBV5-8 to TRBJ2-7; the match to TRBD1 covers 7 bases. DNA for the CDR3: TGTGCCAGCAGCGTAGGGACAGCGAGCTCCTACGAGCAGTACTTC. This sequence encodes CASSVGTASSYEQYF.